This T cell receptor (beta chain) was obtained from a study of cytomegalovirus exposure and HLA in healthy donors. The germline V and J ends were trimmed by 8 bases and 8 bases, with 9 bases remaining between them. Germline assignment: CDR1 MDHEN and CDR2 SYDVKM. CDR3 length: 11 residues. PCR primers comprised 60 Vbeta and 13 Jbeta primers. The method was immunoSEQ multiplex PCR; TCRdb's version includes in-frame clones alone and lacks a portion of them. The table has approximately 90,000 clones, just under 70% seen once. Regarding the study as a whole: The number of N-insertions in an Asian-associated ancestry cluster was reportedly below the roughly 660-donor mean in a later analysis.

In regard to this clone: Its antigen is not identified.

Sequencing was carried out using PBMCs. The chain uses TRBV28 and TRBJ1-4; a weak D match, TRBD1 (5 bases). The receptor's source is a woman between 45 and 65 years old in good health and CMV-seropositive. The DNA of the CDR3 is TGTGCCAGCCGGGGGGTGGAAAAACTGTTTTTT. Amino acids: CASRGVEKLFF.